The sequence of this TCR beta chain was determined in a study of response to subunit inactivated influenza vaccine. Study-wide results and caveats: Few additional T cells are recruited per seasonal influenza vaccination, authors suggested.

The V and J ends lost 3 bases and 5 bases respectively, with 10 bases between them. CDR1 and CDR2 (germline): MGHRA, YSYEKL. This CDR3 region has 13 residues. Turning to this clonotype: Its antigen is currently unknown.

Via MiXCR, TCRdb re-called the RT-PCR reads, giving one row per CDR3 protein. The sample lists 170,000 or so distinct CDR3 sequences; approximately 11% were seen once. The specimen comprised CD8+ T cells sorted from PBMCs, sampled less than 25 months after vaccination. The clonotype comes from a man aged 50-75 years who received an inactivated influenza vaccine. The V and J genes are TRBV4-1 and TRBJ1-1, with a tentative D call TRBD1 (6 bases). The CDR3 spells CASSHVQGTEAFF. As DNA, the CDR3 is TGCGCCAGCAGCCATGTACAGGGTACTGAAGCTTTCTTT.